These 25 T cell receptor beta chains share one sample of origin, sequenced in a study of OX40 agonist ivuxolimab in advanced cancers. TCRdb's copy holds only in-frame clones and misses some; the assay was immunoSEQ multiplex PCR. The sample holds 55,000 to 65,000 clones, roughly 90% seen once. Sequencing used CD4+ or CD8+ T cells sorted from blood, obtained in a trial of the OX40 agonist ivuxolimab. The source of these receptors is an adult with an advanced solid tumor such as melanoma, head and neck, liver or kidney cancer.

The chain combines TRBV5-8 with TRBJ2-3; D might be TRBD1 (6 bases). The CDR3 loop spans 13 amino acids. CDR1 is SGHTS and CDR2 is YDEGEE in the germline V gene. Trimming left V 7 bases short and J 4 bases short, with 13 bases between. The DNA for the CDR3 is TGTGCCAGCGGATCAGGGGTCTCAGATACGCAGTATTTT. Translated: CASGSGVSDTQYF.

J is TRBJ2-5 and V is TRBV2; D is uncertain. CDR3 length: 12 residues. CDR1 is SNHLY and CDR2 is FYNNEI in the germline V gene. V was cut by 7 bases and J by 5 bases, with 11 bases left in between. CDR3 loop: CASKAEQETQYF. CDR3 nucleotides: TGTGCCAGCAAGGCCGAGCAGGAGACCCAGTACTTC.

This rearrangement joins TRBV11-3 to TRBJ2-7, with D unclear. The CDR3 has 12 amino acids. Germline V gene lookup returns CDR1 SGHNT and CDR2 YENEEA. Trimming left V 3 bases short and J 2 bases short, with 5 bases between. CDR3 region: CASSLFPYEQYF. DNA of the CDR3: TGTGCCAGCAGCTTGTTTCCCTACGAGCAGTACTTC. Together with reference TRBV11-3 and TRBJ2-7, the CDR3 gives the full variable domain: EAGVVQSPRYKIIEKKQPVAFWCNPISGHNTLYWYLQNLGQGPELLIRYENEEAVDDSQLPKDRFSAERLKGVDSTLKIQPAELGDSAVYLCASSLFPYEQYFGPGTRLTVT.

The count of this clone is one. The rearrangement uses TRBV11-2 and TRBJ2-7, with TRBD2 as a possible D gene (5 bases). The CDR3 loop spans 14 amino acids. The V gene lost 1 base and the J gene lost 3 bases, with 10 bases spanning the gap. The V gene's germline CDR1 is SGHAT and CDR2 FQNNGV. The CDR3 reads CASSLAPGNYEQYF. The DNA of the CDR3 is TGTGCCAGCAGCTTAGCCCCGGGGAACTACGAGCAGTACTTC.

The genes are TRBV29-1 and TRBJ1-1, with D unclear. Germline-derived CDR1 and CDR2 are SQVTM and ANQGSEA. V was clipped by 3 bases and J by 0 bases, with 8 bases between them. The CDR3 totals 13 residues. The CDR3 loop is CSVDSSMNTEAFF. DNA of the CDR3: TGCAGCGTTGACTCCTCTATGAACACTGAAGCTTTCTTT.

This sequence joins TRBV9 and TRBJ2-2; the D gene could be TRBD1 or TRBD2 (5 bases each). The CDR3 spans 17 residues. The V gene's germline CDR1 is SGDLS and CDR2 YYNGEE. The ends were cut back, 1 base at V and 2 bases at J, with 15 bases in the middle. The CDR3 DNA reads as TGTGCCAGCAGCGTACGGGGCGGTAGTGTAAACACCGGGGAGCTGTTTTTT. It encodes CASSVRGGSVNTGELFF.

V is TRBV7-8 and J is TRBJ2-7; 13 nucleotides agree with TRBD2. This CDR3 contains 17 residues. The germline gives CDR1 SGHVS, CDR2 FQNEAQ. Trimming cost V 0 bases and J 7 bases; bases outside gene matches: 9. The CDR3 nucleotides are TGTGCCAGCAGCTTAGCGAGGTTAGGACTAGCGGGAGTAGAGCAGTACTTC. Its protein product is CASSLARLGLAGVEQYF.

V gene TRBV19 combines with J gene TRBJ1-1, with 9 bases aligning to TRBD1. The CDR3 has 14 residues. J was trimmed by 4 bases and V by 7 bases; bases with no gene match: 7. Germline CDR1 and CDR2: LNHDA and SQIVND (reference sequence). CDR3 sequence reads: CASKRDRESTEAFF. Here the CDR3 DNA reads TGTGCCAGTAAGCGGGACAGGGAATCCACTGAAGCTTTCTTT. Variable domain in full (rest from reference TRBV19 and TRBJ1-1): DGGITQSPKYLFRKEGQNVTLSCEQNLNHDAMYWYRQDPGQGLRLIYYSQIVNDFQKGDIAEGYSVSREKKESFPLTVTSAQKNPTAFYLCASKRDRESTEAFFGQGTRLTVV.

The genes are TRBV10-3 and TRBJ2-5, with TRBD1 matching over 10 bases. Losses at the gene ends were 6 bases for V and 5 bases for J; bases not matched to a gene: 6. The germline CDR1 and CDR2 sequences are ENHRY and SYGVKD. This CDR3 comprises 14 residues. As DNA, the CDR3 is TGTGCCATCAGGGAGACAGGGGGCAAGGAGACCCAGTACTTC. The encoded protein is CAIRETGGKETQYF.

The V gene is TRBV7-2, the J gene TRBJ1-1; a possible D gene is TRBD1 (6 bases). V was trimmed by 5 bases and J by 3 bases, leaving 16 bases between them. Germline values: CDR1 SGHTA, CDR2 FQGNSA. The CDR3 spans 15 residues. The CDR3 region has the DNA TGTGCCAGCAGCCCTGGACAGCTCACCTACACTGAAGCTTTCTTT. Its protein product is CASSPGQLTYTEAFF.

The chain uses TRBV15 and TRBJ1-3; D uncertain. The CDR3 has 16 amino acids. Germline V gene lookup returns CDR1 LNHNV and CDR2 YYDKDF (reference sequence). V was clipped by 0 bases and J by 0 bases, with 9 bases between them. CDR3 in DNA: TGTGCCACCAGCAGAGATTATGCTAGCTCTGGAAACACCATATATTTT. This translates into CATSRDYASSGNTIYF.

V and J are TRBV7-2 and TRBJ2-5; weak D call: TRBD1 (5 bases). This CDR3 spans 14 amino acids. The germline V gene encodes CDR1 SGHTA and CDR2 FQGNSA. V dropped 2 bases and J dropped 5 bases, with 12 bases sitting between them. The CDR3 reads CASSLIRGGETQYF. The DNA for the CDR3 is TGTGCCAGCAGCTTAATAAGGGGTGGGGAGACCCAGTACTTC. Together with reference TRBV7-2 and TRBJ2-5, the CDR3 gives the full variable domain: GAGVSQSPSNKVTEKGKDVELRCDPISGHTALYWYRQSLGQGLEFLIYFQGNSAPDKSGLPSDRFSAERTGGSVSTLTIQRTQQEDSAVYLCASSLIRGGETQYFGPGTRLLVL.

The chain couples TRBV5-1 to TRBJ1-1; D unclear. V lost 0 bases and J lost 1, with 10 bases in between. The germline V gene has CDR1 SGHRS and CDR2 YFSETQ. The CDR3 runs to 15 residues. The CDR3 region has the DNA TGCGCCAGCAGCTTGGAGGGAAACAAGAACACTGAAGCTTTCTTT. Its protein product is CASSLEGNKNTEAFF.

This chain joins TRBV6-1 and TRBJ1-1, with D tentatively TRBD1 (6 bases). This CDR3 region has 14 residues. Trimming took 8 bases from V and 1 from J, leaving 14 bases between them. The germline V gene encodes CDR1 MNHNS and CDR2 SASEGT. In DNA form, the CDR3 reads TGTGCCAGCCAACCCGGGACATCGAACACTGAAGCTTTCTTT. It encodes CASQPGTSNTEAFF.

The gene calls are TRBV27 and TRBJ2-3; possible D gene TRBD1, 6 bases. Germline CDR1 and CDR2: MNHEY and SMNVEV (reference sequence). This CDR3 has 15 residues. The V end was cut by 2 bases, the J end by 0 bases, with 9 bases between. The chain's CDR3 is CASSLLQGSTDTQYF. The CDR3 DNA reads TGTGCCAGCAGTTTACTGCAGGGGAGCACAGATACGCAGTATTTT.

A few counts support this clone. V is TRBV2 and J is TRBJ1-3; 9 bases agree with TRBD1. J was trimmed by 15 bases and V by 2 bases; bases with no gene match: 5. CDR1 SNHLY and CDR2 FYNNEI come from the germline V gene. This CDR3 has 12 amino acids. Here the CDR3 reads CASSETGTGRYF. CDR3 sequence (DNA): TGTGCCAGCAGTGAAACAGGGACAGGGAGATATTTT.

The chain uses TRBV10-1 and TRBJ2-1; 14 bases line up with TRBD2. After removal of 5 bases from V and 6 bases from J, the junction contained 6 bases not matched to a gene. Germline V gene sequence: CDR1 WNHNN, CDR2 SYGVQD (reference sequence). This CDR3 region has 16 residues. The CDR3 sequence: CASSKLGTSGSNEQFF. As DNA, the CDR3 is TGCGCCAGCAGTAAACTAGGGACTAGCGGGAGCAATGAGCAGTTCTTC.

This clone was seen a handful of times. This chain connects TRBV30 to TRBJ1-6; a weak D match, TRBD1 (6 bases). V shed 4 bases and J shed 5 bases, with 9 bases lying between them. CDR1 and CDR2 from the germline V gene are GTSNPN and SVGIG (reference sequence). CDR3 length: 13 residues. This chain's CDR3 is CAWKRTDNSPLHF. The CDR3 DNA sequence: TGTGCCTGGAAACGGACAGATAATTCACCCCTCCACTTT.

The V call is TRBV5-1, the J call TRBJ2-3, with 7 nucleotides matching TRBD1. CDR1 is SGHRS and CDR2 is YFSETQ in the germline V gene. Germline trimming cut 0 bases from V and 6 bases from J; bases unmatched to any gene: 4. The CDR3 loop spans 14 amino acids. The CDR3 sequence: CASSLGTGGDTQYF. CDR3 in DNA: TGCGCCAGCAGCTTGGGGACAGGTGGGGATACGCAGTATTTT.

CDR3 in amino acids: CASSERPGQDTGELFF. CDR3 sequence (DNA): TGTGCCAGCAGTGAGAGACCGGGACAGGACACCGGGGAGCTGTTTTTT. The chain uses TRBV2 and TRBJ2-2; the match to TRBD1 covers 8 bases. CDR1 SNHLY and CDR2 FYNNEI come from the germline V gene. With V trimmed by 3 bases and J by 3 bases, 6 bases remained unmatched. The CDR3 is 16 residues long.

The chain couples TRBV7-2 to TRBJ2-5, with 13 bases fitting TRBD2. The CDR3 is made up of 15 amino acids. Trimming cost V 4 bases and J 5 bases; bases outside gene matches: 4. Germline loops: CDR1 SGHTA, CDR2 FQGNSA. The CDR3 protein is CASSSGTSGAETQYF. The CDR3 nucleotides are TGTGCCAGCAGCTCGGGGACTAGCGGGGCGGAGACCCAGTACTTC.

The chain recombines TRBV18 with TRBJ1-1; D is possibly TRBD1 (5 bases). This CDR3 has 13 amino acids. Germline lookup yields CDR1 KGHSH and CDR2 LQKENI. Trimming shortened V by 5 bases and J by 5 bases, and 12 bases separated the two germline ends. The CDR3 coding sequence is TGTGCCAGCTCAGCGGGACCGAGGACTGAAGCTTTCTTT. Translation gives CASSAGPRTEAFF.

V gene TRBV7-6 combines with J gene TRBJ1-4; 8 bases fit TRBD1. The germline gives CDR1 SGHVS, CDR2 FNYEAQ. With 1 base clipped from V and 5 bases from J, the junction kept 9 bases outside the gene matches. The CDR3 is 17 residues long. The CDR3 DNA is TGTGCCAGCAGCTTAGGAGTGCGCGGACAGGGAAATGAAAAACTGTTTTTT. As protein: CASSLGVRGQGNEKLFF.

In this sample, this clone turned up once. The chain links TRBV2 to TRBJ2-1; 11 positions agree with TRBD2. V trimming: 3 bases; J trimming: 15 bases; junction bases outside the gene matches: 4. This CDR3 is built from 12 residues. CDR1 and CDR2 (germline): SNHLY, FYNNEI. The CDR3 loop reads CASSDIAGGLFF. The CDR3 DNA follows: TGTGCCAGCAGTGATATAGCGGGAGGGTTGTTCTTC.

The chain has TRBV18 and TRBJ2-1; 8 nucleotides line up with TRBD1. The CDR3 loop spans 16 amino acids. V gave up 2 bases and J gave up 6 bases; unmatched junction bases: 9. The V gene's germline CDR1 is KGHSH and CDR2 LQKENI. The CDR3 DNA reads TGTGCCAGCTCACCAGGGACAGGTCCCCCTTCCAATGAGCAGTTCTTC. It yields the protein CASSPGTGPPSNEQFF. Drawing the rest from reference TRBV18 and TRBJ2-1, the complete variable domain is NAGVMQNPRHLVRRRGQEARLRCSPMKGHSHVYWYRQLPEEGLKFMVYLQKENIIDESGMPKERFSAEFPKEGPSILRIQQVVRGDSAAYFCASSPGTGPPSNEQFFGPGTRLTVL.